This T cell receptor beta chain came from a study of cytomegalovirus exposure and HLA in healthy donors. Germline CDR1 is SQVTM and CDR2 is ANQGSEA. V dropped 2 bases and J dropped 2 bases, with 9 bases sitting between them. CDR3 size: 13 residues. Unrecorded immune exposures were likely, despite nominal health at sampling. As for this clone: Its antigen is undetermined.

60 Vbeta and 13 Jbeta primers were used in PCR. Authors' data handling: An analysis that came later counted 80 million or so unique TCR beta chains, 10 million to 11 million shared. The repertoire was sequenced with immunoSEQ multiplex PCR; TCRdb's copy has only in-frame clones and lacks some. D and trimming were read from the DNA, whereas the V and J calls and clone size are those reported in that table. The table lists about 82,000 clones, over 65% of them singletons. Notes on the study in general: Common viral pathogens seemed to be connected with several of the most significant clusters, according to a later analysis.

The origin of this receptor is a young man in good health and CMV-seropositive. The rearrangement uses TRBV29-1 and TRBJ1-1, with D perhaps matching TRBD1 (6 bases). Sequencing was performed on PBMCs. CDR3 in amino acids: CSVEQGLNTEAFF. In nucleotides, the CDR3 is TGCAGCGTTGAACAGGGGCTTAACACTGAAGCTTTCTTT.